This is a list of T cell receptor beta chains from one sample in a study of Graves' ophthalmopathy and Graves' hyperthyroidism. Each CDR3 protein is one row after TCRdb ran MiXCR on the multiplex PCR reads. This table has some 750,000 distinct CDR3 sequences, about 44% appearing once. The sequenced material came from peripheral blood. Receptors were obtained from an adult man with Graves' ophthalmopathy. Both conserved end residues are part of each CDR3. Fields, in order: CDR3 DNA, CDR3 protein, clone size, D gene, J gene, CDR3 length, V gene. D genes are given only for firm matches. Clone size is stated in some rows and not others, as once, few, many or a class when expanded.

CDR3 DNA: TGTGCCAGCAGCTTAGCTATGCTTGGCGCTAACTATGGCTACACCTTC
CDR3 protein: CASSLAMLGANYGYTF
clone size: many
D gene: .
J gene: TRBJ1-2
CDR3 length: 16
V gene: TRBV7-2

CDR3 DNA: TGTGCCAGCAGCTTCCCTAGCGGGGAGACTCACACCGGGGAGCTGTTTTTT
CDR3 protein: CASSFPSGETHTGELFF
clone size: many
D gene: TRBD2
J gene: TRBJ2-2
CDR3 length: 17
V gene: TRBV7-9

CDR3 DNA: TGCAGTGCTAGAGATGAAGGCTCCTACGAGCAGTACTTC
CDR3 protein: CSARDEGSYEQYF
clone size: few
D gene: .
J gene: TRBJ2-7
CDR3 length: 13
V gene: TRBV20-1

CDR3 DNA: TGCAGTGCTAGAGAAACCAGCGGGGGGGGAGAGACCCAGTACTTC
CDR3 protein: CSARETSGGGETQYF
clone size: .
D gene: TRBD2
J gene: TRBJ2-5
CDR3 length: 15
V gene: TRBV20-1

CDR3 DNA: TGTGCCAGCAGCTTAGCTACCGCGAACACCGGGGAGCTGTTTTTT
CDR3 protein: CASSLATANTGELFF
clone size: few
D gene: .
J gene: TRBJ2-2
CDR3 length: 15
V gene: TRBV7-9

CDR3 DNA: TGTGCCAGCAGCCAAGAGTGGCTCTCTGGGGCCAACGTCCTGACTTTC
CDR3 protein: CASSQEWLSGANVLTF
clone size: .
D gene: .
J gene: TRBJ2-6
CDR3 length: 16
V gene: TRBV7-2

CDR3 DNA: TGTGCCAGCAGCTTGACACAGACTAATGAAAAACTGTTTTTT
CDR3 protein: CASSLTQTNEKLFF
clone size: many
D gene: .
J gene: TRBJ1-4
CDR3 length: 14
V gene: TRBV7-2

CDR3 DNA: TGCGCCAGCAGCTTGGAGAAGGCCGCGGGTGCTGAAGCTTTCTTT
CDR3 protein: CASSLEKAAGAEAFF
clone size: few
D gene: .
J gene: TRBJ1-1
CDR3 length: 15
V gene: TRBV5-1

CDR3 DNA: TGCAGTGCTAAACCGGGACGACCGAATGAAAAACTGTTTTTT
CDR3 protein: CSAKPGRPNEKLFF
clone size: .
D gene: .
J gene: TRBJ1-4
CDR3 length: 14
V gene: TRBV20-1

CDR3 DNA: TGTGCCACCAGCAGAGATCGGGTCGGCGGTGGCTACACCTTC
CDR3 protein: CATSRDRVGGGYTF
clone size: few
D gene: .
J gene: TRBJ1-2
CDR3 length: 14
V gene: TRBV15

CDR3 DNA: TGTGCCAGCAGTGGGGTGGGGAGGGGGCTTGAAAAACTGTTTTTT
CDR3 protein: CASSGVGRGLEKLFF
clone size: .
D gene: TRBD1
J gene: TRBJ1-4
CDR3 length: 15
V gene: TRBV2

CDR3 DNA: TGTGCCAGCAGTCGGGACGGCGATAGCAATCAGCCCCAGCATTTT
CDR3 protein: CASSRDGDSNQPQHF
clone size: many
D gene: .
J gene: TRBJ1-5
CDR3 length: 15
V gene: TRBV2

CDR3 DNA: TGTGCCAGTAGTTGGGGAATGGGCCAGCCCCAGCATTTT
CDR3 protein: CASSWGMGQPQHF
clone size: many
D gene: .
J gene: TRBJ1-5
CDR3 length: 13
V gene: TRBV19

CDR3 DNA: TGTGCCAGTAGTGTTAGGACTAGTCCCCACGGGGAGCTGTTTTTT
CDR3 protein: CASSVRTSPHGELFF
clone size: few
D gene: TRBD2
J gene: TRBJ2-2
CDR3 length: 15
V gene: TRBV19

CDR3 DNA: TGTGCCAGCAGCCTGCAGGGAGTTTTGGCTGAAGCTTTCTTT
CDR3 protein: CASSLQGVLAEAFF
clone size: few
D gene: .
J gene: TRBJ1-1
CDR3 length: 14
V gene: TRBV7-2

CDR3 DNA: TGCAGTGCTTGGACACTTGGAAACACCATATATTTT
CDR3 protein: CSAWTLGNTIYF
clone size: .
D gene: .
J gene: TRBJ1-3
CDR3 length: 12
V gene: TRBV20-1

CDR3 DNA: TGTGCCAGCAGCTCTCGGGAGGGGCCGACCCAGTACTTC
CDR3 protein: CASSSREGPTQYF
clone size: many
D gene: TRBD2
J gene: TRBJ2-5
CDR3 length: 13
V gene: TRBV5-4

CDR3 DNA: TGTGCCAGCAGCTATCACCAATCGACAGTTCTCTCCTACGAGCAGTACTTC
CDR3 protein: CASSYHQSTVLSYEQYF
clone size: .
D gene: .
J gene: TRBJ2-7
CDR3 length: 17
V gene: TRBV11-2

CDR3 DNA: TGCGCCAGCAGCCAGATCTCAGGAAACACTGAAGCTTTCTTT
CDR3 protein: CASSQISGNTEAFF
clone size: .
D gene: .
J gene: TRBJ1-1
CDR3 length: 14
V gene: TRBV5-1

CDR3 DNA: TGTGCCAGCCTCCGGGACACCCAGTTTTTCGAGCAGTACTTC
CDR3 protein: CASLRDTQFFEQYF
clone size: few
D gene: .
J gene: TRBJ2-7
CDR3 length: 14
V gene: TRBV2

CDR3 DNA: TGCAGTGCTAGAGAGGGCGGGGGGACGGAGACCCAGTACTTC
CDR3 protein: CSAREGGGTETQYF
clone size: .
D gene: TRBD2
J gene: TRBJ2-5
CDR3 length: 14
V gene: TRBV20-1

CDR3 DNA: TGTGCCAGCAGCTTAGATCGCCGGGGTGAAGCTTTCTTT
CDR3 protein: CASSLDRRGEAFF
clone size: .
D gene: .
J gene: TRBJ1-1
CDR3 length: 13
V gene: TRBV7-9

CDR3 DNA: TGTGCCAGCAGTGAGGGGACAGGGGGCGGCCCTGAAGCTTTCTTT
CDR3 protein: CASSEGTGGGPEAFF
clone size: few
D gene: TRBD1
J gene: TRBJ1-1
CDR3 length: 15
V gene: TRBV2

CDR3 DNA: TGTGCCAGCAGCCTCGGGACAGGGGGATCCACCTTC
CDR3 protein: CASSLGTGGSTF
clone size: many
D gene: TRBD1
J gene: TRBJ1-2
CDR3 length: 12
V gene: TRBV7-2

CDR3 DNA: TGTGCCAGCAGCCAAGATCTCGGACAGCCCGGTTACTACTATGGCTACACCTTC
CDR3 protein: CASSQDLGQPGYYYGYTF
clone size: few
D gene: .
J gene: TRBJ1-2
CDR3 length: 18
V gene: TRBV14

CDR3 DNA: TGTGCCAGCAGCGTAACAGCAGGGGTTGGCACTGAAGCTTTCTTT
CDR3 protein: CASSVTAGVGTEAFF
clone size: .
D gene: .
J gene: TRBJ1-1
CDR3 length: 15
V gene: TRBV5-6

CDR3 DNA: TGTGCCATCAGGAGTAGCGGGGAGACCCAGTACTTC
CDR3 protein: CAIRSSGETQYF
clone size: .
D gene: TRBD2
J gene: TRBJ2-5
CDR3 length: 12
V gene: TRBV10-3

CDR3 DNA: TGTGCCAGCAGCCCTACCGGGACAGGGGATGAAAAACTGTTTTTT
CDR3 protein: CASSPTGTGDEKLFF
clone size: few
D gene: TRBD1
J gene: TRBJ1-4
CDR3 length: 15
V gene: TRBV5-4

CDR3 DNA: TGTGCCAGCAACCCAGGGGCATATGGCTACACCTTC
CDR3 protein: CASNPGAYGYTF
clone size: .
D gene: .
J gene: TRBJ1-2
CDR3 length: 12
V gene: TRBV25-1

CDR3 DNA: TGTGCCAGCCGGGACAGAAATGAAAAACTGTTTTTT
CDR3 protein: CASRDRNEKLFF
clone size: few
D gene: TRBD1
J gene: TRBJ1-4
CDR3 length: 12
V gene: TRBV19

CDR3 DNA: TGTGCCAGCAGTGAGGAGGGCAGCTACTACGAGCAGTACTTC
CDR3 protein: CASSEEGSYYEQYF
clone size: few
D gene: .
J gene: TRBJ2-7
CDR3 length: 14
V gene: TRBV10-3

CDR3 DNA: TGTGCCAGCAGCGTAACCGGGACTAGCGGGAGGAACGAGCAGTACTTC
CDR3 protein: CASSVTGTSGRNEQYF
clone size: few
D gene: TRBD2
J gene: TRBJ2-7
CDR3 length: 16
V gene: TRBV7-9

CDR3 DNA: TGTGCCAGCAGCGGGAATGGCTACGAGCAGTACTTC
CDR3 protein: CASSGNGYEQYF
clone size: many
D gene: .
J gene: TRBJ2-7
CDR3 length: 12
V gene: TRBV9

CDR3 DNA: TGTGCCAGCAGTCCAGCAGATACGCAGTATTTT
CDR3 protein: CASSPADTQYF
clone size: few
D gene: .
J gene: TRBJ2-3
CDR3 length: 11
V gene: TRBV2

CDR3 DNA: TGTGCCAGCAGGTTGTATGCTGGGGAGGTCTATGGCTACACCTTC
CDR3 protein: CASRLYAGEVYGYTF
clone size: many
D gene: .
J gene: TRBJ1-2
CDR3 length: 15
V gene: TRBV5-6

CDR3 DNA: TGTGCCAGCAGCGTAGGCGCAGGGGGCGACCGATATGGCTACACCTTC
CDR3 protein: CASSVGAGGDRYGYTF
clone size: .
D gene: TRBD1
J gene: TRBJ1-2
CDR3 length: 16
V gene: TRBV7-9

CDR3 DNA: TGTGCCAGTACCGCCGGGACAGAAGAGACCCAGTACTTC
CDR3 protein: CASTAGTEETQYF
clone size: .
D gene: TRBD1
J gene: TRBJ2-5
CDR3 length: 13
V gene: TRBV19